This entry is about one T cell receptor (beta chain). TCRdb independently ran MiXCR on the 5' RACE reads; one entry per CDR3 protein. The sample gives 300,000 to 400,000 distinct CDR3 sequences, roughly 13% of which show up once; about a fifth is in the top ten. CDR1 SNHLY and CDR2 FYNNEI come from the germline V gene. Unmatched junction bases numbered 6, after V lost 7 bases and J lost 1 base. The CDR3 consists of 17 residues. The entry originates in a study of T-cell memory formation after mild COVID-19. Sequencing input: PBMCs or a T cell subset sorted from them (not recorded which). The TCR comes from a young man who had mild COVID-19 (a few samples of this study predate the infection). Cell type and time point are not known. The genes are TRBV2 and TRBJ2-1; 14 bases match TRBD2. The CDR3 DNA sequence: TGTGCCAGCACCGGGACTAGCGGGGGCCCTTCCTACAATGAGCAGTTCTTC. Translating gives CASTGTSGGPSYNEQFF.